The clone carrying this TCR beta chain was observed a single time. Antigen specificity is unknown. This sample also contains other DNA sequences that code for the same CDR3. The data were taken from a study of shared clonotypes between healthy human individuals. Looking at the study overall: Aged between 18 and 49, the donors were a couple of women and a few men. Overall study findings and caveats: Sampling included only blood; tissue repertoires likely differ.

The study ran the assay at deep level. Assay: immunoSEQ multiplex PCR; the TCRdb copy retains only in-frame clones and omits some. The repertoire holds some 500,000 clones, with 70% to 85% as singletons. Adult donors, all healthy and HIV-negative, had no recent acute infections or vaccinations. The sequence was collected from a woman aged 40-49 years in good health. Some clones in this sample may be carry-over from other donors' samples. Input material: PBMCs.

This CDR3 is CASSLGLQETQYF. CDR3 DNA sequence: TGTGCCAGCAGCCTGGGACTTCAAGAGACCCAGTACTTC. V usage is TRBV11-2 and J usage is TRBJ2-5; tentatively, D is TRBD2 (6 bases). With 5 bases removed from V and 2 bases from J, the gap between germline ends came to 9 bases. CDR1 is SGHAT, CDR2 FQNNGV, per germline. This CDR3 comprises 13 residues.